This T cell receptor beta chain was profiled in a study of blood T cell repertoires in COVID-19. Study-wide background: Sites across the United States, Italy and Spain contributed samples from acute and convalescent COVID-19. Sources were T cells, B-cell-depleted T cells, or PBMCs; the material itself was cDNA or gDNA.

V was trimmed by 1 base and J by 0 bases, leaving 10 bases between them. Germline V gene lookup returns CDR1 SGDLS and CDR2 YYNGEE. The CDR3 contains 16 residues. Source study methods: Amplification of reference gene primers was used by the study to estimate nucleated cell counts. Repertoires were generated with immunoSEQ multiplex PCR, while TCRdb's copy carries only in-frame clones and drops some. The DNA was the basis for D and trimming; V, J and clone size are from that table. Counted here are 200,000 to 300,000 clones, around 82% occurring once; the ten biggest clones make up 4% to 5%. This sequence originates from a woman in her 70s with acute or convalescent COVID-19. The material sequenced was peripheral blood. The rearrangement joins TRBV9 to TRBJ1-4, with D uncertain. CDR3 bases: TGTGCCAGCAGCGTAAGCTGGGAGGCAACTAATGAAAAACTGTTTTTT. The encoded protein is CASSVSWEATNEKLFF.